Below are 22 T cell receptor beta chains sequenced from a single sample in a study of T cells in Graves' hyperthyroidism and ophthalmopathy. From RNA transcripts, TCR beta CDR3 regions were amplified. TCR CDR3 regions were first amplified by RT-PCR with HTBI primers. TCRdb re-called the multiplex PCR reads with MiXCR, one entry per CDR3 protein. The sample yields 300,000 to 400,000 distinct CDR3 sequences, less than 15% seen once. Sequenced material: blood. The receptors were sampled from a woman in her late teens or twenties with Graves' hyperthyroidism.

This clonotype was detected many times. This chain links TRBV30 with TRBJ1-2; 7 bases map to TRBD1. Germline trimming cut 5 bases from V and 2 bases from J; bases unmatched to any gene: 5. This CDR3 is 13 amino acids long. CDR1 and CDR2 from the germline V gene are GTSNPN and SVGIG (reference sequence). The CDR3 sequence is CAWGGQLNYGYTF. In nucleotides, the CDR3 is TGTGCCTGGGGGGGACAGCTAAACTATGGCTACACCTTC.

V gene TRBV6-1 combines with J gene TRBJ2-7; D gene unclear. This CDR3 has 13 amino acids. The V end lost 8 bases, the J end lost 3 bases, and 14 bases lay between the germline ends. In germline, CDR1 is MNHNS, CDR2 SASEGT. CDR3 region: CASSSSAHYEQYF. CDR3 DNA sequence: TGTGCCAGCTCCTCAAGTGCCCACTACGAGCAGTACTTC.

This clonotype was recorded at least ten times. The rearrangement links TRBV11-2 to TRBJ2-1, with 8 bases matching TRBD2. This CDR3 contains 14 residues. Germline CDR1 SGHAT, CDR2 FQNNGV. V trimming: 3 bases; J trimming: 6 bases; junction bases outside the gene matches: 4. CDR3 nucleotides: TGTGCCAGCAGCTTCGGACTAGCTGTCAATGAGCAGTTCTTC. It translates to CASSFGLAVNEQFF.

This clonotype was seen repeatedly, ten times or more. This chain uses TRBV6-1 with TRBJ2-7; no clear D. The CDR3 runs 12 residues. CDR1 MNHNS and CDR2 SASEGT come from the germline V gene. V was clipped by 8 bases and J by 4 bases, with 12 bases between them. DNA of the CDR3: TGTGCCAGCCCGATGTACGGGTACGAGCAGTACTTC. Translating gives CASPMYGYEQYF.

This chain connects TRBV19 to TRBJ2-1; either TRBD1 or TRBD2 may fit D (6 bases each). V lost 10 bases, J lost 0 bases, and 19 bases lay in between. Germline V lookup: CDR1 LNHDA, CDR2 SQIVND (reference sequence). The CDR3 length is 16 residues. The CDR3 DNA reads TGTGCCACCTCTACCCTCCGGGGGCTCTCCTACAATGAGCAGTTCTTC. Encoded protein: CATSTLRGLSYNEQFF.

The V call is TRBV29-1, the J call TRBJ2-3; 7 bases agree with TRBD1. V shed 7 bases, J shed 3 bases, and the junction held 13 bases outside the gene matches. Germline loops: CDR1 SQVTM, CDR2 ANQGSEA. CDR3 length: 15 residues. In nucleotides, the CDR3 is TGCAGCGGACGACAGGGCCACCCCTTGACAGATACGCAGTATTTT. Protein: CSGRQGHPLTDTQYF.

This clonotype was observed at least ten times. The V call is TRBV28, the J call TRBJ2-7; D gene ambiguous. Germline V gene data show CDR1 as MDHEN and CDR2 as SYDVKM. V was trimmed by 7 bases and J by 0 bases, leaving 10 bases between them. The CDR3 extends over 13 amino acids. CDR3 sequence reads: CASTPSVSYEQYF. CDR3 coding DNA: TGTGCCAGCACCCCTTCCGTCTCCTACGAGCAGTACTTC.

The chain is built from TRBV6-1 and TRBJ2-5; possible D gene TRBD1, 6 bases. CDR1 and CDR2 (germline): MNHNS, SASEGT. V was clipped by 6 bases and J by 5 bases, with 22 bases between them. CDR3 size: 16 residues. The CDR3 protein is CASSPQTGTHGETQYF. DNA of the CDR3: TGTGCCAGCAGCCCTCAGACCGGGACACATGGGGAGACCCAGTACTTC.

This clonotype was counted many times. V usage is TRBV20-1 and J usage is TRBJ2-7, with 11 bases fitting TRBD2. V shed 0 bases, J shed 3 bases, and the junction held 7 bases outside the gene matches. The CDR3 is 16 residues long. The V gene's germline CDR1 is DFQATT and CDR2 SNEGSKA (reference sequence). CDR3 amino acids: CSARDFGLAGYYEQYF. In DNA form, the CDR3 reads TGCAGTGCTAGAGATTTCGGACTAGCGGGCTACTACGAGCAGTACTTC.

The rearrangement joins TRBV3-1 to TRBJ2-3; 14 bases are shared with TRBD2. The CDR3 is made up of 15 amino acids. V lost 3 bases to trimming and J lost 4 bases; unmatched junction nucleotides: 0. Germline V CDR1 and CDR2: LGHDT, YNNKEL (reference sequence). Written as DNA, the CDR3 is TGTGCCAGCAGCCAGACTAGCGGGGGGGCAGATACGCAGTATTTT. Translated, it gives CASSQTSGGADTQYF.

This clonotype was seen ten or more times. The chain carries TRBV27 and TRBJ1-6; unclear D gene. Per germline, CDR1 MNHEY and CDR2 SMNVEV (reference sequence). The CDR3 runs 13 residues. V lost 0 bases and J lost 11, with 8 bases in between. As DNA, the CDR3 is TGTGCCAGCAGTTTATCCCCTGCCGCACCCCTCCACTTT. Encoded protein: CASSLSPAAPLHF.

This clonotype was seen repeatedly, ten times or more. The J gene is TRBJ2-6, the V gene TRBV11-2; no reliable D call. Trimming shortened V by 5 bases and J by 8 bases, and 4 bases separated the two germline ends. The CDR3 has 11 residues. Germline V gene data show CDR1 as SGHAT and CDR2 as FQNNGV. The CDR3 loop is CASSLSNVLTF. CDR3 bases: TGTGCCAGCAGCCTGTCCAACGTCCTGACTTTC.

To note about this clonotype: Possible read error: a much larger clone is one base away. The final CDR3 position lacks the conserved phenylalanine or tryptophan, pointing to a likely read error. The chain combines TRBV20-1 with TRBJ1-1; the match to TRBD1 covers 7 bases. CDR1 DFQATT and CDR2 SNEGSKA come from the germline V gene (reference sequence). V shed 8 bases and J 1 base; nucleotides not matched to a gene: 10. This CDR3 spans 14 amino acids. CDR3 nucleotides: TGCAGTCTAATGGGGGACAGCCAGAACACTGAAGCTTTCTCT. Translating it yields CSLMGDSQNTEAFS.

There are a few counts of this clonotype. The chain has TRBV6-5 and TRBJ1-1; D unresolved. The germline V gene encodes CDR1 MNHEY and CDR2 SVGAGI. Trimming cost V 2 bases and J 1 base, with 5 bases left between them. The CDR3 spans 13 residues. The CDR3 sequence: CASSYPKNTEAFF. The CDR3 nucleotides are TGTGCCAGCAGTTACCCGAAGAACACTGAAGCTTTCTTT.

This clonotype was observed at least ten times. The gene calls are TRBV15 and TRBJ2-6; the D gene is possibly TRBD1 (5 bases). The CDR3 is made up of 13 amino acids. V shed 8 bases and J shed 1 base, with 6 bases lying between them. In germline, CDR1 is LNHNV, CDR2 YYDKDF (reference sequence). The CDR3 loop reads CATQGSGANVLTF. Here the CDR3 DNA reads TGTGCCACCCAGGGTTCTGGGGCCAACGTCCTGACTTTC.

This clonotype has ten or more counts. This rearrangement joins TRBV7-3 to TRBJ1-2, with D hard to call. This CDR3 region has 14 residues. Per the germline V gene, CDR1 is SGHTA and CDR2 is FQGTGA. The V end was cut by 5 bases, the J end by 4 bases, with 14 bases between. CDR3 sequence (DNA): TGTGCCAGCAGCCCACACGGAGGGTTCTATGGCTACACCTTC. This encodes CASSPHGGFYGYTF.

This clonotype is judged medium-sized (0.01 to 0.1%). The rearrangement joins TRBV11-2 to TRBJ1-2; D is unclear. The V end lost 1 base, the J end lost 3 bases, and 6 bases lay between the germline ends. The CDR3 length is 13 residues. CDR1 and CDR2 from the germline V gene are SGHAT and FQNNGV. The CDR3 is CASSLGSYYGYTF. The CDR3 DNA reads TGTGCCAGCAGCTTAGGGAGCTACTATGGCTACACCTTC. The whole variable domain, remainder taken from reference TRBV11-2 and TRBJ1-2, is EAGVAQSPRYKIIEKRQSVAFWCNPISGHATLYWYQQILGQGPKLLIQFQNNGVVDDSQLPKDRFSAERLKGVDSTLKIQPAKLEDSAVYLCASSLGSYYGYTFGSGTRLTVV.

The rearrangement joins TRBV10-3 to TRBJ1-5; D not resolved. CDR3 length: 15 amino acids. In germline, CDR1 is ENHRY, CDR2 SYGVKD. Trimming stripped 1 base from V and 1 base from J, with 8 bases between. The CDR3 spells CAISELSGSNQPQHF. CDR3 sequence (DNA): TGTGCCATCAGTGAGTTAAGTGGGAGCAATCAGCCCCAGCATTTT.

This clonotype was detected many times. The V gene is TRBV12-3 or TRBV12-4, the J gene TRBJ2-1, with 9 bases identical to TRBD2. The CDR3 runs to 14 residues. Losses at the gene ends were 5 bases for V and 7 bases for J; bases not matched to a gene: 6. The CDR3 sequence is CASSPSGNWNEQFF. The CDR3 DNA reads as TGTGCCAGCAGTCCTAGCGGGAATTGGAATGAGCAGTTCTTC.

This clonotype appeared a few times. This chain joins TRBV11-2 and TRBJ2-2; 8 positions agree with TRBD2. The V and J ends lost 1 base and 7 bases, in that order; junction bases with no gene match: 8. CDR1 and CDR2 from the germline V gene are SGHAT and FQNNGV. CDR3 length: 16 residues. The CDR3 DNA follows: TGTGCCAGCAGCTTAGTTGCGGGACTAGTGGTCGGGGAGCTGTTTTTT. It encodes CASSLVAGLVVGELFF.

The rearrangement joins TRBV4-1 to TRBJ2-1; 11 positions match TRBD2. Per the germline V gene, CDR1 is MGHRA and CDR2 is YSYEKL. Trimming at V came to 5 bases and at J to 7 bases, leaving 7 bases not matched to a gene. This CDR3 has 15 residues. The CDR3 sequence is CASSFTSGSENEQFF. CDR3 DNA: TGCGCCAGCAGCTTTACTAGCGGGAGTGAAAATGAGCAGTTCTTC.

Many counts were recorded for this clonotype. The chain has TRBV6-1 and TRBJ1-1; D is perhaps TRBD1 (6 bases). Looked up from germline, CDR1 is MNHNS and CDR2 is SASEGT. The CDR3 runs 19 residues. Trimming removed 1 base from V and 0 bases from J, with 21 bases in between. CDR3 amino acids: CASSEDRAGTLTMNTEAFF. The CDR3, as DNA: TGTGCCAGCAGTGAAGACAGGGCGGGGACCCTGACCATGAACACTGAAGCTTTCTTT.